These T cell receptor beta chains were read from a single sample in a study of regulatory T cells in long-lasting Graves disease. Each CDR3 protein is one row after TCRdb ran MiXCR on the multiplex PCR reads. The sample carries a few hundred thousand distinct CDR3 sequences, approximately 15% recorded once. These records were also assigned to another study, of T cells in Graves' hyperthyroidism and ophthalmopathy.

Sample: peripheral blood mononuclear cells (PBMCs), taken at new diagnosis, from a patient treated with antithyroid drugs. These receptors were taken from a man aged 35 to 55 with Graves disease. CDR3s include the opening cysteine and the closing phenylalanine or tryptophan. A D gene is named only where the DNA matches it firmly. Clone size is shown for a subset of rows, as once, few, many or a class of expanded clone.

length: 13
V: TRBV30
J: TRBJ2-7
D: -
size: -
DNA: TGTGCCGGGGGACGGGAGTTTTCCTACGAGCAGTACTTC
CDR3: CAGGREFSYEQYF

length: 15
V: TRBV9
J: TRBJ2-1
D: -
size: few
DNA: TGTGCCAGCAGCCCCCGCGACAGGCCATATGGTGAGCAGTTCTTC
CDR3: CASSPRDRPYGEQFF

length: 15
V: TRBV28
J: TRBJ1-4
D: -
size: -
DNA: TGTGCCAGCAGTCGCCCAGGGGCCCCACTTGAAAAACTGTTTTTT
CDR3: CASSRPGAPLEKLFF

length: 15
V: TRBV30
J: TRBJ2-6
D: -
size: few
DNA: TGTGCCTGGAGTCGGGACCCCTCTGGGGCCAACGTCCTGACTTTC
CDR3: CAWSRDPSGANVLTF

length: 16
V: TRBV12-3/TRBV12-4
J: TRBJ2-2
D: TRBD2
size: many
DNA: TGTGCCAGCAGTTTGGGGCTAGCGGGGGTCACCGGGGAGCTGTTTTTT
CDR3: CASSLGLAGVTGELFF

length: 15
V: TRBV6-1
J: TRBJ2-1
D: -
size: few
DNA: TGTGCCAGCAGTGAAGCTGGGGGACAATACAATGAGCAGTTCTTC
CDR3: CASSEAGGQYNEQFF

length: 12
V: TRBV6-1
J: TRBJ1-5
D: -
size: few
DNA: TGTGCCAGCAGGGACCCGGGAGCGCCCCAGCATTTT
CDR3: CASRDPGAPQHF

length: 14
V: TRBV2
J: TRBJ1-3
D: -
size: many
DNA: TGTGCCAGCAGTGGCGCTTTGCCCCGAAACACCATATATTTT
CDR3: CASSGALPRNTIYF

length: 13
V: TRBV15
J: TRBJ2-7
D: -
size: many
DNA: TGTGCCACCAGCAGAGCGAGAGCCTACGAGCAGTACTTC
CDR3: CATSRARAYEQYF

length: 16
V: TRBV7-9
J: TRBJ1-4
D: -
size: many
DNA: TGTGCCAGCAGCTTAGAGACCATTGGGCTGAATGAAAAACTGTTTTTT
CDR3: CASSLETIGLNEKLFF

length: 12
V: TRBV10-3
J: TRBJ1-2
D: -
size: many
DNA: TGTGCCATCAGAGACAGAAACTATGGCTACACCTTC
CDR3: CAIRDRNYGYTF

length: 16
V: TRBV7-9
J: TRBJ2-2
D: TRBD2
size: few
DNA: TGTGCCAGCAGCAACCGGGGGGGCCGCGGCACCGGGGAGCTGTTTTTT
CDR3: CASSNRGGRGTGELFF

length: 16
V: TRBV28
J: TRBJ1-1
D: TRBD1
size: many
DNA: TGTGCCAGCAGTCCGAGTCCGGGACAGGGTGGTACTGAAGCTTTCTTT
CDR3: CASSPSPGQGGTEAFF

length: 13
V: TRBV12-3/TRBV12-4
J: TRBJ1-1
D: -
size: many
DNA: TGTGCCAGCAGTTTAGGGGTTTACACTGAAGCTTTCTTT
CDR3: CASSLGVYTEAFF

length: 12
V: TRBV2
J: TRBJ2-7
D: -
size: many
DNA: TGTGCCAGCATCCGAGGGGTTGAGGAGCAGTACTTC
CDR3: CASIRGVEEQYF